This T cell receptor beta chain emerged from a study of regulatory T cells in long-lasting Graves disease. The study's findings and limits: Persistent disease preferred TRBV28, TRBJ1-2 and TRBJ2-5.

Noted time point: newly diagnosed GD, antithyroid drugs for less than 3 months. With RNA extracted from PBMCs as input, the TCR library was made. This clonotype was seen ten or more times. The antigen remains unidentified. Trimming removed 8 bases from V and 5 bases from J; junction bases left unmatched: 7. This CDR3 spans 13 amino acids. The germline V gene encodes CDR1 SNHLY and CDR2 FYNNEI. According to the study, TCR beta libraries were built with iRepertoire HTBI primers and CDR3-region Arm-PCR. MiXCR, run by TCRdb on the multiplex PCR reads, gives a single entry per CDR3 protein. Of some 450,000 distinct CDR3 sequences in the sample, 16% are singletons; the top ten hold around 10%. The sample was also reused in another study, on T cells in Graves' hyperthyroidism and ophthalmopathy. That source adds: Hyperthyroidism had been newly diagnosed in patients aged 18 to 65, and its duration was under 2 months. Most thyroid-expanded clonotypes above 0.001 were also found in blood.

The material was peripheral blood mononuclear cells (PBMCs), obtained at new diagnosis, from a patient treated with antithyroid drugs. The source is a woman in her twenties or thirties with Graves disease. The chain couples TRBV2 to TRBJ2-5; 8 positions match TRBD1. In DNA, the CDR3 is TGTGCCAGCCACTGGGACAGGCGGGAGACCCAGTACTTC. The encoded protein is CASHWDRRETQYF.